This T cell receptor beta chain was documented in a study of control samples from healthy donors and cancer patients. From germline, CDR1 is SGHTA and CDR2 FQGNSA. This CDR3 spans 13 amino acids. The V end lost 2 bases, the J end lost 1 base, and 5 bases lay between the germline ends. Sequencing was performed with immunoSEQ multiplex PCR; in TCRdb, only in-frame clones are kept and a portion is missing. The table includes about 150,000 clones, 70% to 90% detected once. Source material: blood. The chain couples TRBV7-2 to TRBJ1-1; D is undetermined. This clonotype originated in a man aged 18 to 35 in good health. This CDR3 is CASSLSRNTEAFF. DNA for the CDR3: TGTGCCAGCAGCTTAAGCAGGAACACTGAAGCTTTCTTT.